The source of this T cell receptor beta chain is a study of long-term antiretroviral therapy in people with HIV. Whole-study results and caveats: Possibly under older ART regimens, blood was drawn between about 2004 and 2018.

To note about this clone: Its specificity is unknown.

Survey level was the resolution at which the v3.0 immunoSEQ assay ran. Produced via immunoSEQ multiplex PCR; TCRdb's table is partial and in-frame only. The sample has fewer than 40,000 clones; 75% to 90% are singletons. The United States was where all participants with HIV were treated. The germline CDR1 and CDR2 sequences are SGHTA and FQGTGA. The ends were cut back, 5 bases at V and 0 bases at J, with 20 bases in the middle. The CDR3 runs 18 residues. The source material was unsorted PBMCs, sampled 3.1 years after starting antiretroviral therapy. V and J are TRBV7-3 and TRBJ2-1, with D perhaps being TRBD1 or TRBD2 (5 bases each). The sequence derives from a woman in her forties or fifties with HIV. CDR3 residues: CASSLKKGPQSSYNEQFF. CDR3 coding DNA: TGTGCCAGCAGCCTTAAGAAGGGACCACAAAGCTCCTACAATGAGCAGTTCTTC.